Listed here are 24 T cell receptor beta chains from one sample, sequenced in a study of CD8+CD57+ T cells in acquired aplastic anemia (dated by TCRdb to 2017 to 2018). Expansion of CD8+CD57+ cells had been shown by flow cytometry in the patients chosen for sequencing. The sequencing machine was an Illumina HiSeq 2000. Profiling of TCR beta VDJ combinations and CDR3 sequences used genomic DNA as the template. Using fastp trimming at Q25 and MiXCR clonotype assembly, TCRdb reanalyzed the public sequencing data and kept in-frame beta chains. Entries that share a CDR3 protein sequence are merged under the most common genes and DNA. Here the sample has roughly 150,000 distinct CDR3 sequences; around half occur a single time. 2.5% to 3.5% of the sample comes from the top ten. Sequences were obtained from sorted CD4+, CD8+, or CD8+CD57+ T cells (not recorded which) from PBMCs. The source of these receptors is a human donor with aplastic anemia.

The V and J genes are TRBV20-1 and TRBJ2-3; 7 bases are a match to TRBD2. Germline CDR1 is DFQATT and CDR2 is SNEGSKA (reference sequence). The CDR3 covers 15 residues. Trimming took 3 bases from V and 0 from J; bases not matched to a gene: 6. CDR3 DNA sequence: TGCAGTGCTAGGGCTAGCGGTCTTAGCACAGATACGCAGTATTTT. This codes for CSARASGLSTDTQYF.

On this clonotype: It may be a read error: a sequence one base away is much more abundant. The rearrangement joins TRBV12-3 or TRBV12-4 to TRBJ2-5; no clear D. The CDR3 is made up of 12 amino acids. V shed 8 bases and J shed 4 bases, with 11 bases lying between them. The CDR3 reads CASRPRRETQYF. The CDR3 DNA sequence: TGTGCCAGCCGCCCCCGGCGAGAGACCCAGTACTTC.

V usage is TRBV20-1 and J usage is TRBJ2-3; D is uncertain. This CDR3 comprises 10 residues. The V gene lost 3 bases and the J gene lost 6 bases, with 4 bases spanning the gap. Germline V CDR1 and CDR2: DFQATT, SNEGSKA (reference sequence). The CDR3 sequence is CSASSDTQYF. The CDR3 bases are TGCAGTGCTAGCTCTGATACGCAGTATTTT.

On this clonotype: At one end the junction does not follow the germline gene, possibly because of a read error. The chain employs TRBV24-1 and TRBJ2-7, with 7 bases fitting TRBD1. The CDR3 extends over 14 amino acids. Germline loops: CDR1 KGHDR, CDR2 SFDVKD. The CDR3 bases are TGTGCCAGCAGTGAACGGGGACAGTACTACGAGCAGTACTTC. Protein sequence: CASSERGQYYEQYF.

The chain combines TRBV5-4 with TRBJ1-6, with 8 bases aligning to TRBD1. Looked up from germline, CDR1 is SGHNT and CDR2 is YYREEE (reference sequence). The CDR3 length is 15 residues. Trimming removed 0 bases from V and 5 bases from J; junction bases left unmatched: 1. The CDR3 loop is CASSLGQGHNSPLHF. The CDR3 DNA reads TGTGCCAGCAGCTTGGGACAGGGGCATAATTCACCCCTCCACTTT.

The J gene is TRBJ2-5, the V gene TRBV11-1, with TRBD2 matching 10 bases. The germline CDR1 and CDR2 sequences are SGHAT and FQDESV (reference sequence). V shed 2 bases and J 1 base; nucleotides not matched to a gene: 7. The CDR3 sequence is 17 residues long. The CDR3 sequence: CASSLRGLAGAQETQYF. The CDR3 DNA is TGTGCCAGCAGCTTAAGAGGGCTAGCGGGGGCCCAAGAGACCCAGTACTTC.

This chain joins TRBV10-3 and TRBJ2-5; possibly TRBD2 for D (7 bases). Germline loops: CDR1 ENHRY, CDR2 SYGVKD. Deletions cut 0 bases from V and 5 bases from J, with 13 bases between. The CDR3 consists of 15 residues. As DNA, the CDR3 is TGTGCCATCAGTGAGTCGGGAGGGGGTGACGAGACCCAGTACTTC. This gives the protein CAISESGGGDETQYF.

This clonotype was found many times. V is TRBV10-3 and J is TRBJ1-1; D gene uncertain. Germline assignment: CDR1 ENHRY and CDR2 SYGVKD. This CDR3 has 14 amino acids. With 4 bases removed from V and 5 bases from J, the gap between germline ends came to 14 bases. In DNA, the CDR3 is TGTGCCATCAGTGCCTCGCCTGGAGGAACTGAAGCTTTCTTT. This translates into CAISASPGGTEAFF.

This clonotype was observed once. The CDR3 nucleotides are TGTGCCAGCACCGACCAGAGAGTTAATGAGCAGTTCTTC. Its protein product is CASTDQRVNEQFF. This chain uses TRBV2 with TRBJ2-1, with D hard to call. Germline CDR1 is SNHLY and CDR2 is FYNNEI. This CDR3 comprises 13 residues. V dropped 7 bases and J dropped 7 bases, with 14 bases sitting between them.

This clonotype showed up many times. The V call is TRBV11-2, the J call TRBJ2-1; TRBD2 aligns across 10 bases. The CDR3 extends over 15 amino acids. Germline CDR1 reads SGHAT; CDR2 reads FQNNGV. V shed 4 bases, J shed 5 bases, and the junction held 5 bases outside the gene matches. CDR3 loop: CASSYRTSGNNEQFF. The CDR3 DNA sequence: TGTGCCAGCAGCTACCGGACTAGCGGTAACAATGAGCAGTTCTTC.

V is TRBV2 and J is TRBJ2-5; the match to TRBD1 covers 7 bases. CDR1 is SNHLY and CDR2 is FYNNEI in the germline V gene. This CDR3 region has 15 residues. The junction had 11 bases not matched to a gene; V was cut back by 9 bases and J by 1 base. DNA for the CDR3: TGTGCCAGTCATACAGGGGTCCCCTTCCAAGAGACCCAGTACTTC. Amino acids: CASHTGVPFQETQYF.

The V and J genes are TRBV7-3 and TRBJ2-1, with D maybe TRBD1 (5 bases). CDR1 and CDR2 (germline): SGHTA, FQGTGA. The CDR3 is made up of 16 amino acids. V was trimmed by 0 bases and J by 4 bases, leaving 13 bases between them. CDR3 region: CASSLTSDSSYNEQFF. Written as DNA, the CDR3 is TGTGCCAGCAGCTTAACGTCCGACAGTTCATACAATGAGCAGTTCTTC.

The table lists this clonotype with many counts. This rearrangement joins TRBV9 to TRBJ1-6; D uncertain. The CDR3 sequence is 13 residues long. The germline CDR1 and CDR2 sequences are SGDLS and YYNGEE. V lost 1 base and J lost 11, with 10 bases in between. CDR3 region: CASSVSEGTPLHF. The CDR3 DNA follows: TGTGCCAGCAGCGTATCTGAGGGTACACCCCTCCACTTT.

This rearrangement joins TRBV5-1 to TRBJ1-1; D remains ambiguous. V lost 7 bases, J lost 5 bases, and 15 bases lay in between. Per germline, CDR1 SGHRS and CDR2 YFSETQ. This CDR3 comprises 13 residues. The CDR3 DNA reads as TGCGCCAGCGGGTGGAGGGAAGGGACTGAAGCTTTCTTT. This encodes CASGWREGTEAFF. The full variable domain, with the rest looked up from reference TRBV5-1 and TRBJ1-1, is KAGVTQTPRYLIKTRGQQVTLSCSPISGHRSVSWYQQTPGQGLQFLFEYFSETQRNKGNFPGRFSGRQFSNSRSEMNVSTLELGDSALYLCASGWREGTEAFFGQGTRLTVV.

V is TRBV6-2 or TRBV6-3 and J is TRBJ1-6; 8 bases map to TRBD1. Germline CDR1 MNHEY, CDR2 SVGEGT. There are 15 residues in the CDR3. V shed 6 bases, J shed 8 bases, and the junction held 9 bases outside the gene matches. Here the CDR3 reads CASRKTGAMDSPLHF. CDR3 in DNA: TGTGCCAGCAGGAAGACAGGGGCAATGGATTCACCCCTCCACTTT.

This clonotype has a count of ten or more. The V gene is TRBV19, the J gene TRBJ2-2; 7 bases map to TRBD2. Germline CDR1 is LNHDA and CDR2 is SQIVND (reference sequence). The ends lost 1 base at V and 6 bases at J; junction bases unmatched: 8. The CDR3 runs 16 residues. CDR3 coding DNA: TGTGCCAGTAGTATAGGTGGGGGGGTCGGCGCCGGGGAGCTGTTTTTT. It yields the protein CASSIGGGVGAGELFF.

This clonotype was observed a handful of times. The chain combines TRBV4-2 with TRBJ2-7, with TRBD1 identical over 12 bases. With 4 bases clipped from V and 6 bases from J, the junction kept 22 bases outside the gene matches. Germline V gives CDR1 LGHNA, CDR2 YNFKEQ. The CDR3 has 20 residues. The CDR3 spells CASSPNAVGMGQGASREQYF. CDR3 sequence (DNA): TGTGCCAGCAGCCCTAATGCGGTGGGGATGGGACAGGGGGCATCCCGCGAGCAGTACTTC.

Notes on this clonotype: Germline is not matched at one junction end, which may reflect a read error. This chain uses TRBV11-2 with TRBJ2-1; TRBD2 is a possible D gene (7 bases). The CDR3 spans 15 residues. CDR1 is SGHAT, CDR2 FQNNGV, per germline. DNA of the CDR3: TGTGCCAGCAGCTTAGGGGGGGGCTCTTACAATGAGCAGTCCTTC. It specifies CASSLGGGSYNEQSF. Based on the CDR3 plus reference TRBV11-2 and TRBJ2-1, the full variable domain is EAGVAQSPRYKIIEKRQSVAFWCNPISGHATLYWYQQILGQGPKLLIQFQNNGVVDDSQLPKDRFSAERLKGVDSTLKIQPAKLEDSAVYLCASSLGGGSYNEQSFGPGTRLTVL.

Many counts were recorded for this clonotype. This chain links TRBV5-1 with TRBJ2-1; a possible D gene is TRBD2 (5 bases). Germline lookup yields CDR1 SGHRS and CDR2 YFSETQ. The V end lost 0 bases, the J end lost 7 bases, and 8 bases lay between the germline ends. There are 13 residues in the CDR3. This CDR3 reads CASSLGTSNEQFF. In DNA form, the CDR3 reads TGCGCCAGCAGCTTGGGGACTTCTAATGAGCAGTTCTTC.

As to this clonotype: A much bigger clone sits one base away, suggesting this may be a read error. V gene TRBV2 combines with J gene TRBJ1-2; 11 nucleotides match TRBD1. The germline gives CDR1 SNHLY, CDR2 FYNNEI. The V segment lost 6 bases and the J segment 8 bases; nucleotides outside the gene matches: 8. This CDR3 spans 14 amino acids. The CDR3 loop is CASRSGTGGGGYTF. Here the CDR3 DNA reads TGTGCCAGCAGGTCCGGGACAGGGGGGGGAGGCTACACCTTC. The entire variable domain, with the rest obtained from reference TRBV2 and TRBJ1-2, is as follows: EPEVTQTPSHQVTQMGQEVILRCVPISNHLYFYWYRQILGQKVEFLVSFYNNEISEKSEIFDDQFSVERPDGSNFTLKIRSTKLEDSAMYFCASRSGTGGGGYTFGSGTRLTVV.

In this sample, this clonotype turned up a few times. This chain uses TRBV18 with TRBJ1-1; no definite D call. The germline V and J ends were trimmed by 1 base and 6 bases, with 9 bases remaining between them. This CDR3 comprises 13 residues. CDR1 is KGHSH, CDR2 LQKENI, per germline. CDR3 amino acids: CASSPQGSAEAFF. CDR3 bases: TGTGCCAGCTCACCACAGGGCTCTGCTGAAGCTTTCTTT.

This chain connects TRBV19 to TRBJ2-1, with 10 nucleotides matching TRBD2. Trimming cost V 7 bases and J 3 bases; bases outside gene matches: 12. This CDR3 region has 17 residues. Germline CDR1 is LNHDA and CDR2 is SQIVND (reference sequence). Written as DNA, the CDR3 is TGTGCCAGTACCCTATGGGCTAGCGGGGGTGGCTACAATGAGCAGTTCTTC. This sequence encodes CASTLWASGGGYNEQFF.

CDR3 loop: CSAHQGYGETQYF. In nucleotides, the CDR3 is TGCAGTGCTCACCAAGGATATGGGGAGACCCAGTACTTC. The chain combines TRBV29-1 with TRBJ2-5; no clear D. The germline gives CDR1 SQVTM, CDR2 ANQGSEA. The CDR3 runs 13 residues.

The V and J genes are TRBV19 and TRBJ2-5; the match to TRBD2 covers 7 bases. CDR1 is LNHDA and CDR2 is SQIVND in the germline V gene (reference sequence). Germline trimming cut 8 bases from V and 2 bases from J; bases unmatched to any gene: 2. The CDR3 has 12 amino acids. CDR3: CASGDYQETQYF. The CDR3 coding sequence is TGTGCCAGTGGGGACTATCAAGAGACCCAGTACTTC.